The 18 T cell receptor beta chains presented below share a single source sample, sequenced in a study of T cell responses to AZD1222 COVID-19 vaccine (dated by TCRdb to the early 2020s). Interpreted using the paper, the time point label stands for: about 28 days (+/-7) after the second vaccine dose. Library preparation used the immunoSEQ multiplex PCR assay. As stored in TCRdb, this immuneACCESS dataset retains in-frame rearrangements with V and J assigned. A fraction of the clones does not appear; measured against another copy, unresolved V genes explain less than half of the discrepancy, and the remainder lacks a known reason. The sample table lists under 100,000 clones, roughly nine tenths of them with a count of one. The top ten clonotypes cover about 5% of the sample. This sample comprised peripheral blood, obtained 28 days after the second AZD1222 dose. The receptor set was obtained from an adult who received the AZD1222 COVID-19 vaccine.

V usage is TRBV5-4 and J usage is TRBJ1-1; D not resolved. With 2 bases removed from V and 3 bases from J, the gap between germline ends came to 17 bases. The CDR3 loop spans 16 amino acids. CDR1 is SGHNT, CDR2 YYREEE, per germline (reference sequence). CDR3 coding DNA: TGTGCCAGCAGCTTCTTTCCGGAAGTTCGGGACACTGAAGCTTTCTTT. It translates to CASSFFPEVRDTEAFF.

CDR3 DNA sequence: TGTGCCAGCTTAGGACTAGCGGGGAGCACCGGGGAGCTGTTTTTT. This sequence encodes CASLGLAGSTGELFF. The V gene is TRBV11-2, the J gene TRBJ2-2; the match to TRBD2 covers 12 bases. This CDR3 comprises 15 residues. Germline CDR1 SGHAT, CDR2 FQNNGV. Losses at the gene ends were 8 bases for V and 4 bases for J; bases not matched to a gene: 5. The variable domain in full, completed from reference TRBV11-2 and TRBJ2-2, reads EAGVAQSPRYKIIEKRQSVAFWCNPISGHATLYWYQQILGQGPKLLIQFQNNGVVDDSQLPKDRFSAERLKGVDSTLKIQPAKLEDSAVYLCASLGLAGSTGELFFGEGSRLTVL.

The rearrangement joins TRBV28 to TRBJ2-3; 7 nucleotides align to TRBD2. The CDR3 is 18 amino acids. V trimming: 5 bases; J trimming: 0 bases; junction bases outside the gene matches: 14. CDR1 is MDHEN, CDR2 SYDVKM, per germline. CDR3 loop: CASSTKTVTRGSTDTQYF. The CDR3 nucleotides are TGTGCCAGCAGTACTAAAACAGTTACGCGGGGGAGCACAGATACGCAGTATTTT. Based on the CDR3 plus reference TRBV28 and TRBJ2-3, the full variable domain is DVKVTQSSRYLVKRTGEKVFLECVQDMDHENMFWYRQDPGLGLRLIYFSYDVKMKEKGDIPEGYSVSREKKERFSLILESASTNQTSMYLCASSTKTVTRGSTDTQYFGPGTRLTVL.

The genes are TRBV24-1 and TRBJ2-1; tentatively, D is TRBD2 (5 bases). The germline CDR1 and CDR2 sequences are KGHDR and SFDVKD. This CDR3 has 16 residues. With 0 bases removed from V and 4 bases from J, the gap between germline ends came to 12 bases. The CDR3, as DNA: TGTGCCACCAGTGATTTGGGTAGCGCTACTTACAATGAGCAGTTCTTC. This codes for CATSDLGSATYNEQFF.

The chain couples TRBV2 to TRBJ1-1, with 7 bases identical to TRBD1. Trimming cost V 1 base and J 0 bases; bases outside gene matches: 2. Germline assignment: CDR1 SNHLY and CDR2 FYNNEI. This CDR3 contains 15 residues. The DNA of the CDR3 is TGTGCCAGCAGTGAAGGGACAGGCCTGAACACTGAAGCTTTCTTT. Its translation: CASSEGTGLNTEAFF. Filled out from reference TRBV2 and TRBJ1-1, the complete variable domain reads EPEVTQTPSHQVTQMGQEVILRCVPISNHLYFYWYRQILGQKVEFLVSFYNNEISEKSEIFDDQFSVERPDGSNFTLKIRSTKLEDSAMYFCASSEGTGLNTEAFFGQGTRLTVV.

The chain links TRBV7-3 to TRBJ1-1, with no clear D. V lost 5 bases to trimming and J lost 6 bases, with 16 bases between them. The CDR3 is 14 amino acids. The germline CDR1 and CDR2 sequences are SGHTA and FQGTGA. CDR3 bases: TGTGCCAGCAGCATCGGTCCGGGTACCGCTGAAGCTTTCTTT. Translation: CASSIGPGTAEAFF. Looking up the rest from reference TRBV7-3 and TRBJ1-1 gives the full variable domain: GAGVSQTPSNKVTEKGKYVELRCDPISGHTALYWYRQSLGQGPEFLIYFQGTGAADDSGLPNDRFFAVRPEGSVSTLKIQRTERGDSAVYLCASSIGPGTAEAFFGQGTRLTVV.

The chain combines TRBV10-3 with TRBJ1-2; a weak D match, TRBD1 (6 bases). Per germline, CDR1 ENHRY and CDR2 SYGVKD. Trimming took off 6 bases at V and 5 bases at J, with 19 bases between the two ends. The CDR3 length is 15 residues. The CDR3 coding sequence is TGTGCCATCAGCATTGCAGGGGACTCGGGTTATGGCTACACCTTC. Translating gives CAISIAGDSGYGYTF.

The V call is TRBV27, the J call TRBJ2-1; D call uncertain. V was clipped by 1 base and J by 4 bases, with 5 bases between them. This CDR3 has 13 amino acids. CDR1 is MNHEY and CDR2 is SMNVEV in the germline V gene (reference sequence). The CDR3 DNA is TGTGCCAGCAGTTTATTGGGATACAATGAGCAGTTCTTC. Protein: CASSLLGYNEQFF.

The chain has TRBV20-1 and TRBJ1-2; D not certain. Trimming took off 3 bases at V and 4 bases at J, with 21 bases between the two ends. The CDR3 runs to 16 residues. Germline CDR1 is DFQATT and CDR2 is SNEGSKA (reference sequence). The CDR3 reads CSASESGRLNSYGYTF. Here the CDR3 DNA reads TGCAGTGCTAGTGAGTCGGGCAGGCTAAATTCCTATGGCTACACCTTC.

The chain has TRBV16 and TRBJ1-2; TRBD1 matches at 7 bases. The V and J ends lost 4 bases and 6 bases, in that order; junction bases with no gene match: 14. The CDR3 totals 16 residues. Germline V CDR1 and CDR2: KGHSY, FQNENV. The CDR3 region has the DNA TGTGCCAGCAGCCGACGGACAGGTGGACCATTAGATGGCTACACCTTC. Protein product: CASSRRTGGPLDGYTF. Based on the CDR3 plus reference TRBV16 and TRBJ1-2, the full variable domain is GEEVAQTPKHLVRGEGQKAKLYCAPIKGHSYVFWYQQVLKNEFKFLISFQNENVFDETGMPKERFSAKCLPNSPCSLEIQATKLEDSAVYFCASSRRTGGPLDGYTFGSGTRLTVV.

The chain links TRBV19 to TRBJ2-6; no reliable D call. V shed 4 bases and J shed 0 bases, with 10 bases lying between them. The CDR3 runs 16 residues. Germline lookup yields CDR1 LNHDA and CDR2 SQIVND (reference sequence). CDR3 amino acids: CASSTPQSSGANVLTF. The CDR3 region has the DNA TGTGCCAGTAGTACCCCACAAAGCTCTGGGGCCAACGTCCTGACTTTC.

This clone was picked up one time. The rearrangement joins TRBV3-1 (or the pseudogene TRBV3-2) to TRBJ2-7, with TRBD1 identical over 7 bases. This CDR3 contains 13 residues. Germline V gene lookup returns CDR1 LGHDT and CDR2 YNNKEL (reference sequence). V dropped 2 bases and J dropped 5; count of bases not matched to a gene: 3. This CDR3 reads CASSQRQGDEQYV. The CDR3 coding sequence is TGTGCCAGCAGCCAACGACAGGGAGACGAGCAGTACGTC.

This sequence joins TRBV29-1 and TRBJ1-1; TRBD1 might be the D (5 bases). V was pared by 4 bases and J by 3 bases, with 9 bases between. Germline V gene lookup returns CDR1 SQVTM and CDR2 ANQGSEA. The CDR3 contains 12 residues. The CDR3 DNA is TGCAGCGTTGGGGAGGGGTACACTGAAGCTTTCTTT. Protein product: CSVGEGYTEAFF.

V is TRBV2 and J is TRBJ2-7; D is unresolved. The CDR3 runs 12 residues. V shed 2 bases and J shed 3 bases, with 5 bases lying between them. CDR1 SNHLY and CDR2 FYNNEI come from the germline V gene. The CDR3 here is CASSESRYEQYF. The CDR3 DNA reads TGTGCCAGCAGTGAAAGTCGCTACGAGCAGTACTTC.

In this sample, this clone turned up once. This chain joins TRBV12-5 and TRBJ1-2; 7 bases are shared with TRBD1. CDR3 length: 14 residues. The ends lost 6 bases at V and 2 bases at J; junction bases unmatched: 6. The germline V gene has CDR1 LGHNT and CDR2 FRNRAP. CDR3 in DNA: TGTGCTAGTGGAAGTGGAGGGGGCAACTATGGCTACACCTTC. It is translated as CASGSGGGNYGYTF.

This clone was seen just once. J is TRBJ2-2 and V is TRBV7-2, with D tentatively TRBD1 or TRBD2 (6 bases each). Trimming took off 8 bases at V and 4 bases at J, with 20 bases between the two ends. The germline gives CDR1 SGHTA, CDR2 FQGNSA. The CDR3 is 16 amino acids. CDR3 bases: TGTGCCAGCTCCCCCGGAGGGGGACTTCCCACCGGGGAGCTGTTTTTT. It specifies CASSPGGGLPTGELFF.

Written as DNA, the CDR3 is TGTGCCAGCAGTCCGCCCCGCTCTGGAAACACCATATATTTT. This codes for CASSPPRSGNTIYF. The rearrangement links TRBV28 to TRBJ1-3; D gene uncertain. Germline assignment: CDR1 MDHEN and CDR2 SYDVKM. With 5 bases removed from V and 0 bases from J, the gap between germline ends came to 8 bases. The CDR3 has 14 amino acids.

This chain connects TRBV5-1 to TRBJ1-5; no clear D gene. CDR1 is SGHRS, CDR2 YFSETQ, per germline. V lost 1 base to trimming and J lost 4 bases, with 6 bases between them. The CDR3 consists of 13 residues. CDR3 sequence (DNA): TGCGCCAGCAGCTTGTCGTATAATCAGCCCCAGCATTTT. Residues: CASSLSYNQPQHF.